This TCR beta chain was recorded in a study of cytomegalovirus exposure and HLA in healthy donors. 13 Jbeta primers and 60 Vbeta primers were used for the PCR. TCRdb keeps only in-frame clones here, not all; method: immunoSEQ multiplex PCR. The repertoire holds some 100,000 clones, approximately 76% seen once, with about 4.3% in the top ten. Though nominally healthy at sampling, donors likely had unrecorded immune exposures. Germline-derived CDR1 and CDR2 are KGHSH and LQKENI. The CDR3 has 13 residues. V lost 3 bases and J lost 8, with 13 bases in between. The clonotype comes from a man between 35 and 55 years old in good health and CMV-seronegative. Sequences were obtained from PBMCs. V is TRBV18 and J is TRBJ1-1; perhaps TRBD1 as D (5 bases). CDR3 residues: CASSPDRTIEAFF. For the CDR3, the DNA is TGTGCCAGCTCACCTGATAGGACAATCGAAGCTTTCTTT.